These T cell receptor beta chains were read from a single sample in a study of T cells in Graves' hyperthyroidism and ophthalmopathy. TCRdb redid the calling of the multiplex PCR reads with MiXCR, one entry per CDR3 protein. The sample includes about 580,000 distinct CDR3 sequences, roughly 50% of them seen just once. What was sequenced was peripheral blood or thyroid tissue (not recorded which). The receptors stem from a woman between 18 and 29 years old with Graves' hyperthyroidism. Both conserved end residues are part of each CDR3. The order of the fields is D gene, J gene, CDR3 length, clone size, V gene, CDR3 protein, CDR3 DNA. D genes are given only for firm matches. Clone sizes are given selectively: once, few, many, or a class where the clone is expanded.

d_call: .; j_call: TRBJ2-5; cdr3_length: 14; clone_size: few; v_call: TRBV19; cdr3_aa: CASSRGDNQETQYF; cdr3_nt: TGTGCCAGTAGCAGGGGAGACAACCAAGAGACCCAGTACTTC
d_call: TRBD1; j_call: TRBJ1-6; cdr3_length: 16; clone_size: .; v_call: TRBV20-1; cdr3_aa: CSARDGGTGCSSPLHF; cdr3_nt: TGCAGTGCTAGAGATGGCGGGACAGGGTGTAGTTCACCCCTCCACTTT
d_call: .; j_call: TRBJ2-6; cdr3_length: 19; clone_size: once; v_call: TRBV7-9; cdr3_aa: CASSLPPQGTNYGANVLTF; cdr3_nt: TGTGCCAGCAGCTTACCCCCCCAGGGGACTAACTATGGGGCCAACGTCCTGACTTTC
d_call: TRBD1; j_call: TRBJ1-2; cdr3_length: 14; clone_size: many; v_call: TRBV5-1; cdr3_aa: CASRSVTGGDGYTF; cdr3_nt: TGCGCCAGTAGATCCGTGACAGGGGGCGATGGCTACACCTTC
d_call: .; j_call: TRBJ2-1; cdr3_length: 14; clone_size: .; v_call: TRBV27; cdr3_aa: CASSIQYPYNEQFF; cdr3_nt: TGTGCCAGCAGCATCCAGTACCCCTACAATGAGCAGTTCTTC
d_call: .; j_call: TRBJ1-3; cdr3_length: 15; clone_size: .; v_call: TRBV7-2; cdr3_aa: CASSLAAGQEDTIYF; cdr3_nt: TGTGCCAGCAGCTTAGCAGCGGGCCAAGAGGACACCATATATTTT
d_call: .; j_call: TRBJ1-1; cdr3_length: 18; clone_size: .; v_call: TRBV13; cdr3_aa: CASSLFRATLLMNTEAFF; cdr3_nt: TGTGCCAGCAGTTTATTTAGGGCCACTCTACTCATGAACACTGAAGCTTTCTTT
d_call: .; j_call: TRBJ2-5; cdr3_length: 14; clone_size: .; v_call: TRBV7-9; cdr3_aa: CASSLTGGDYPQYF; cdr3_nt: TGTGCCAGCAGCTTAACCGGGGGCGACTATCCCCAGTACTTC
d_call: TRBD2; j_call: TRBJ2-5; cdr3_length: 14; clone_size: .; v_call: TRBV24-1; cdr3_aa: CATSDLAGEETQYF; cdr3_nt: TGTGCCACCAGTGATTTAGCGGGAGAAGAGACCCAGTACTTC
d_call: TRBD1; j_call: TRBJ1-5; cdr3_length: 17; clone_size: many; v_call: TRBV12-3/TRBV12-4; cdr3_aa: CASSRGTGPQGNQPQHF; cdr3_nt: TGTGCCAGCAGCCGAGGGACAGGGCCCCAAGGCAATCAGCCCCAGCATTTT
d_call: TRBD2; j_call: TRBJ2-7; cdr3_length: 15; clone_size: .; v_call: TRBV3-1; cdr3_aa: CASSLFGGSGYEQYF; cdr3_nt: TGTGCCAGCAGCCTCTTTGGGGGTAGCGGGTATGAGCAGTACTTC
d_call: TRBD1; j_call: TRBJ1-2; cdr3_length: 15; clone_size: many; v_call: TRBV11-3; cdr3_aa: CASSRTGGLNYGYTF; cdr3_nt: TGTGCCAGCAGTCGGACAGGGGGCTTAAACTATGGCTACACCTTC
d_call: TRBD1; j_call: TRBJ1-5; cdr3_length: 14; clone_size: .; v_call: TRBV2; cdr3_aa: CASRAGRGQETQHF; cdr3_nt: TGTGCCAGCAGAGCGGGCAGGGGGCAAGAGACCCAGCATTTT
d_call: .; j_call: TRBJ1-2; cdr3_length: 13; clone_size: .; v_call: TRBV6-1; cdr3_aa: CASSENPGLGYTF; cdr3_nt: TGTGCCAGCAGTGAGAATCCGGGACTAGGATACACCTTC
d_call: .; j_call: TRBJ2-7; cdr3_length: 15; clone_size: .; v_call: TRBV9; cdr3_aa: CASSPRNQFSYEQYF; cdr3_nt: TGTGCCAGCTCACCGCGGAATCAATTCTCCTACGAGCAGTACTTC
d_call: TRBD1; j_call: TRBJ2-7; cdr3_length: 14; clone_size: .; v_call: TRBV6-1; cdr3_aa: CASSDLTGSYEQYF; cdr3_nt: TGTGCCAGCAGCGACTTGACAGGGTCCTACGAGCAGTACTTC
d_call: TRBD1; j_call: TRBJ2-2; cdr3_length: 14; clone_size: .; v_call: TRBV20-1; cdr3_aa: CSATGQGVAQELFF; cdr3_nt: TGCAGTGCCACGGGACAGGGAGTAGCGCAGGAGCTGTTTTTT
d_call: TRBD1; j_call: TRBJ1-2; cdr3_length: 15; clone_size: .; v_call: TRBV7-6; cdr3_aa: CASSRGTPANYGYTF; cdr3_nt: TGTGCTAGCAGCAGGGGGACACCGGCTAACTATGGCTACACCTTC
d_call: .; j_call: TRBJ1-1; cdr3_length: 18; clone_size: .; v_call: TRBV6-5; cdr3_aa: CASSYFPIRFSTNAEAFF; cdr3_nt: TGTGCCAGCAGTTACTTCCCTATCCGGTTCAGCACTAACGCTGAAGCTTTCTTT
d_call: .; j_call: TRBJ2-7; cdr3_length: 13; clone_size: many; v_call: TRBV12-3/TRBV12-4; cdr3_aa: CASSFGFSYEQYF; cdr3_nt: TGTGCCAGCAGTTTCGGGTTTTCCTACGAGCAGTACTTC
d_call: .; j_call: TRBJ2-5; cdr3_length: 13; clone_size: many; v_call: TRBV7-7; cdr3_aa: CASSLDHYGTQYF; cdr3_nt: TGTGCTAGCAGCTTAGATCACTATGGGACCCAGTACTTC
d_call: .; j_call: TRBJ1-2; cdr3_length: 15; clone_size: .; v_call: TRBV20-1; cdr3_aa: CSASGLAGYDYGYTF; cdr3_nt: TGCAGTGCTAGTGGACTAGCGGGATATGACTATGGCTACACCTTC
d_call: TRBD1; j_call: TRBJ1-5; cdr3_length: 14; clone_size: .; v_call: TRBV6-5; cdr3_aa: CASNAGDSNQSQHF; cdr3_nt: TGTGCCAGCAACGCGGGGGACAGTAATCAGTCCCAGCATTTT
d_call: TRBD1; j_call: TRBJ1-4; cdr3_length: 16; clone_size: .; v_call: TRBV18; cdr3_aa: CASSLGKEQGYEKLFF; cdr3_nt: TGTGCCAGCTCACTGGGCAAGGAACAGGGGTATGAAAAACTGTTTTTT
d_call: .; j_call: TRBJ1-2; cdr3_length: 14; clone_size: .; v_call: TRBV10-2; cdr3_aa: CASSESHVRDGYTF; cdr3_nt: TGCGCCAGCAGTGAGTCTCATGTGAGGGATGGTTACACCTTC
d_call: .; j_call: TRBJ1-1; cdr3_length: 13; clone_size: .; v_call: TRBV20-1; cdr3_aa: CSASGLRGSVSFF; cdr3_nt: TGCAGTGCTAGTGGTTTGCGGGGGAGCGTGTCTTTCTTT
d_call: .; j_call: TRBJ2-2; cdr3_length: 17; clone_size: many; v_call: TRBV24-1; cdr3_aa: CATSDPRGRLNTGELFF; cdr3_nt: TGTGCCACCAGTGACCCCCGGGGGCGCCTCAACACCGGGGAGCTGTTTTTT
d_call: TRBD1; j_call: TRBJ1-2; cdr3_length: 12; clone_size: many; v_call: TRBV20-1; cdr3_aa: CSASGQGYGYTF; cdr3_nt: TGCAGTGCTAGCGGACAGGGCTATGGCTACACCTTC
d_call: TRBD2; j_call: TRBJ2-3; cdr3_length: 16; clone_size: .; v_call: TRBV12-3/TRBV12-4; cdr3_aa: CASSGTSGDSTDTQYF; cdr3_nt: TGTGCCAGCAGTGGTACTAGCGGAGATAGCACAGATACGCAGTATTTT
d_call: TRBD1; j_call: TRBJ2-3; cdr3_length: 15; clone_size: many; v_call: TRBV7-9; cdr3_aa: CASSLGQGMADTQYF; cdr3_nt: TGTGCCAGCAGCCTTGGACAGGGGATGGCAGATACGCAGTATTTT
d_call: TRBD1; j_call: TRBJ1-2; cdr3_length: 17; clone_size: few; v_call: TRBV7-2; cdr3_aa: CASSLVGTGIRGYGYTF; cdr3_nt: TGTGCCAGCAGCTTAGTCGGGACAGGGATCCGAGGCTATGGCTACACCTTC
d_call: TRBD1; j_call: TRBJ1-1; cdr3_length: 16; clone_size: few; v_call: TRBV6-2/TRBV6-3; cdr3_aa: CASSLPGQELDTEAFF; cdr3_nt: TGTGCCAGCAGCCTACCCGGACAGGAACTGGACACTGAAGCTTTCTTT
d_call: .; j_call: TRBJ2-7; cdr3_length: 18; clone_size: .; v_call: TRBV15; cdr3_aa: CATSRDRIFGLPSYEQYF; cdr3_nt: TGTGCCACCAGCAGAGATCGGATCTTCGGGCTCCCTTCCTACGAGCAGTACTTC
d_call: TRBD2; j_call: TRBJ2-7; cdr3_length: 14; clone_size: once; v_call: TRBV20-1; cdr3_aa: CSAISGRSSYEQYF; cdr3_nt: TGCAGTGCTATTAGCGGGAGGAGCTCCTACGAGCAGTACTTC
d_call: TRBD1; j_call: TRBJ1-2; cdr3_length: 15; clone_size: many; v_call: TRBV7-2; cdr3_aa: CASSFPGTGGDGYTF; cdr3_nt: TGTGCCAGCAGCTTTCCAGGGACAGGGGGCGATGGCTACACCTTC
d_call: TRBD2; j_call: TRBJ2-5; cdr3_length: 17; clone_size: .; v_call: TRBV7-2; cdr3_aa: CASSFLGGLAGKETQYF; cdr3_nt: TGTGCCAGCAGCTTTCTCGGGGGACTAGCGGGAAAAGAGACCCAGTACTTC
d_call: .; j_call: TRBJ2-7; cdr3_length: 12; clone_size: .; v_call: TRBV7-6; cdr3_aa: CASSGRMGEQYF; cdr3_nt: TGTGCCAGCAGCGGGAGGATGGGCGAGCAGTACTTC
d_call: TRBD2; j_call: TRBJ2-5; cdr3_length: 17; clone_size: .; v_call: TRBV20-1; cdr3_aa: CSARDLLGAGLQETQYF; cdr3_nt: TGCAGTGCTAGAGATCTCTTAGGAGCGGGACTCCAAGAGACCCAGTACTTC
d_call: TRBD1; j_call: TRBJ2-2; cdr3_length: 13; clone_size: many; v_call: TRBV24-1; cdr3_aa: CATSGTGVGELFF; cdr3_nt: TGTGCCACCAGCGGGACAGGGGTCGGGGAGCTGTTTTTT
d_call: TRBD1; j_call: TRBJ1-5; cdr3_length: 15; clone_size: .; v_call: TRBV7-3; cdr3_aa: CASSARGTDNQPQHF; cdr3_nt: TGTGCCAGCAGCGCCCGCGGGACAGATAATCAGCCCCAGCATTTT
d_call: .; j_call: TRBJ2-7; cdr3_length: 14; clone_size: many; v_call: TRBV7-2; cdr3_aa: CASSLSRQTYEQYF; cdr3_nt: TGTGCCAGCAGCTTAAGCCGGCAGACCTACGAGCAGTACTTC
d_call: TRBD1; j_call: TRBJ2-3; cdr3_length: 15; clone_size: .; v_call: TRBV11-2; cdr3_aa: CASSLEGQGTDTQYF; cdr3_nt: TGTGCCAGCAGCTTAGAAGGACAGGGAACAGATACGCAGTATTTT
d_call: .; j_call: TRBJ1-1; cdr3_length: 14; clone_size: many; v_call: TRBV12-3/TRBV12-4; cdr3_aa: CASSLGGRDTEAFF; cdr3_nt: TGTGCCAGCAGTTTAGGGGGTCGGGACACTGAAGCTTTCTTT
d_call: .; j_call: TRBJ2-5; cdr3_length: 14; clone_size: many; v_call: TRBV24-1; cdr3_aa: CATSDFVGTETQYF; cdr3_nt: TGTGCCACCAGTGATTTTGTGGGTACAGAGACCCAGTACTTC
d_call: .; j_call: TRBJ2-7; cdr3_length: 13; clone_size: many; v_call: TRBV20-1; cdr3_aa: CSARDRATYEQYF; cdr3_nt: TGCAGTGCTAGAGATAGGGCAACCTACGAGCAGTACTTC
d_call: .; j_call: TRBJ2-7; cdr3_length: 12; clone_size: .; v_call: TRBV7-9; cdr3_aa: CARGETSREQYF; cdr3_nt: TGTGCCAGGGGGGAGACTTCCCGCGAGCAGTACTTC
d_call: .; j_call: TRBJ2-1; cdr3_length: 15; clone_size: .; v_call: TRBV29-1; cdr3_aa: CSVEDRGPSVYEQFF; cdr3_nt: TGCAGCGTTGAAGATCGGGGGCCTTCGGTCTATGAGCAGTTCTTC
d_call: TRBD1; j_call: TRBJ1-2; cdr3_length: 13; clone_size: .; v_call: TRBV5-4; cdr3_aa: CATRTGGRGGYTF; cdr3_nt: TGTGCCACCAGGACAGGGGGGAGAGGTGGCTACACCTTC
d_call: TRBD1; j_call: TRBJ1-2; cdr3_length: 13; clone_size: .; v_call: TRBV12-3/TRBV12-4; cdr3_aa: CATTGTGSYGYTF; cdr3_nt: TGTGCCACCACCGGGACAGGGTCCTATGGCTACACCTTC
d_call: TRBD2; j_call: TRBJ2-5; cdr3_length: 14; clone_size: once; v_call: TRBV6-1; cdr3_aa: CASSAAGAGEAQYF; cdr3_nt: TGTGCCAGCAGTGCCGCGGGAGCGGGAGAGGCCCAGTACTTC
d_call: TRBD1; j_call: TRBJ1-4; cdr3_length: 15; clone_size: .; v_call: TRBV20-1; cdr3_aa: CSAVPGGQGDRKLFF; cdr3_nt: TGCAGTGCTGTCCCGGGGGGACAGGGGGATAGAAAACTGTTTTTT
d_call: TRBD2; j_call: TRBJ2-7; cdr3_length: 13; clone_size: many; v_call: TRBV20-1; cdr3_aa: CSARLADSYEQYF; cdr3_nt: TGCAGTGCGCGCCTAGCGGATTCCTACGAGCAGTACTTC
d_call: TRBD2; j_call: TRBJ2-7; cdr3_length: 15; clone_size: many; v_call: TRBV7-2; cdr3_aa: CASSDGTSGNYEQYF; cdr3_nt: TGTGCCAGCAGCGACGGGACTAGCGGGAACTACGAGCAGTACTTC
d_call: TRBD2; j_call: TRBJ2-7; cdr3_length: 16; clone_size: .; v_call: TRBV11-3; cdr3_aa: CASTDSGGRARYEQYF; cdr3_nt: TGTGCCAGCACCGATTCAGGCGGGAGGGCTCGGTACGAGCAGTACTTC
d_call: .; j_call: TRBJ1-2; cdr3_length: 15; clone_size: many; v_call: TRBV4-1; cdr3_aa: CASSQVFLADYGYTF; cdr3_nt: TGCGCCAGCAGCCAAGTATTTTTGGCCGACTATGGCTACACCTTC